Following are 12 T cell receptor beta chains from one sample sequenced in a study of response to subunit inactivated influenza vaccine. TCRdb re-called the RT-PCR reads with MiXCR, one entry per CDR3 protein. The sample has roughly 760,000 distinct CDR3 sequences; over 20% are singletons. The specimen was PBMCs from blood, collected 4 to 6 days after vaccination. The receptor source for this set is a man aged 50 to 59 who received an inactivated influenza vaccine.

The chain links TRBV27 to TRBJ2-1, with 11 positions matching TRBD1. CDR3 length equals 20 residues. CDR1 is MNHEY and CDR2 is SMNVEV in the germline V gene (reference sequence). Trimming removed 0 bases from V and 4 bases from J; junction bases left unmatched: 14. The CDR3 protein is CASSLSQWSGQGEIYNEQFF. The CDR3, as DNA: TGTGCCAGCAGTTTATCTCAATGGTCGGGACAGGGGGAGATTTACAATGAGCAGTTCTTC.

The genes are TRBV2 and TRBJ2-3, with D tentatively TRBD2 (6 bases). Germline values: CDR1 SNHLY, CDR2 FYNNEI. The CDR3 spans 11 residues. V was pared by 8 bases and J by 6 bases, with 9 bases between. The CDR3 nucleotides are TGTGCCAGCCTAGCGAGCGATACGCAGTATTTT. Amino acid sequence: CASLASDTQYF. The whole variable domain, remainder taken from reference TRBV2 and TRBJ2-3, is EPEVTQTPSHQVTQMGQEVILRCVPISNHLYFYWYRQILGQKVEFLVSFYNNEISEKSEIFDDQFSVERPDGSNFTLKIRSTKLEDSAMYFCASLASDTQYFGPGTRLTVL.

The genes are TRBV10-3 and TRBJ1-1; 9 bases are a match to TRBD1. Germline CDR1 ENHRY, CDR2 SYGVKD. The V gene end was trimmed by 6 bases and the J gene end by 1 base; junction bases not matched to a gene: 6. This CDR3 is built from 15 residues. The chain's CDR3 is CAIRKTGGSNTEAFF. CDR3 bases: TGTGCCATCAGGAAGACAGGGGGGTCGAACACTGAAGCTTTCTTT.

This clonotype has just a few counts. This chain connects TRBV6-5 to TRBJ2-6; no reliable D call. Trimming removed 4 bases from V and 2 bases from J, with 12 bases in between. This CDR3 has 16 amino acids. The germline gives CDR1 MNHEY, CDR2 SVGAGI. Here the CDR3 DNA reads TGTGCCAGCAGTTCCCACTGGTCTCCTGGGGCCAACGTCCTGACTTTC. Its protein product is CASSSHWSPGANVLTF.

This rearrangement joins TRBV5-1 to TRBJ2-5, with D possibly being TRBD2 (6 bases). Looked up from germline, CDR1 is SGHRS and CDR2 is YFSETQ. The CDR3 is 14 residues long. V shed 7 bases and J shed 5 bases, with 18 bases lying between them. The CDR3: CASSDPSEAETQYF. CDR3 nucleotides: TGCGCCAGCTCCGACCCTAGCGAGGCGGAGACCCAGTACTTC.

This clonotype turned up a few times. The V call is TRBV12-3 or TRBV12-4, the J call TRBJ1-6; D possibly corresponds to TRBD1 (6 bases). Trimming shortened V by 10 bases and J by 7 bases, and 17 bases separated the two germline ends. The length of the CDR3 is 14 residues. CDR3 region: CATRAGTPNSPLHF. CDR3 coding DNA: TGTGCCACCAGGGCGGGGACACCAAATTCACCCCTCCACTTT.

V gene TRBV20-1 combines with J gene TRBJ2-5; D may be TRBD1 or TRBD2 (5 bases each). Germline values: CDR1 DFQATT, CDR2 SNEGSKA (reference sequence). V was clipped by 0 bases and J by 4 bases, with 15 bases between them. The CDR3 has 15 amino acids. The DNA for the CDR3 is TGCAGTGCTAGAGATTCCGGGACGATAGGAGAGACCCAGTACTTC. This translates into CSARDSGTIGETQYF.

Ten or more counts support this clonotype. This chain connects TRBV10-3 to TRBJ2-3; D gene unclear. Germline CDR1 and CDR2: ENHRY and SYGVKD. Trimming removed 4 bases from V and 3 bases from J, with 5 bases in between. This CDR3 contains 12 residues. CDR3 sequence (DNA): TGTGCCATCAGTGCAAAGACAGATACGCAGTATTTT. This encodes CAISAKTDTQYF.

The V gene is TRBV20-1, the J gene TRBJ2-1; TRBD2 agrees at 13 bases. Germline trimming cut 4 bases from V and 9 bases from J; bases unmatched to any gene: 6. Germline V lookup: CDR1 DFQATT, CDR2 SNEGSKA (reference sequence). The CDR3 has 14 residues. CDR3 DNA: TGCAGTGCTAAGAGGACTAGCGGGGGTTCTGAGCAGTTCTTC. Translated, it gives CSAKRTSGGSEQFF.

The genes are TRBV7-9 and TRBJ2-3; D remains ambiguous. V dropped 5 bases and J dropped 0 bases, with 12 bases sitting between them. The germline gives CDR1 SEHNR, CDR2 FQNEAQ (reference sequence). The CDR3 is 15 residues long. The CDR3 region has the DNA TGTGCCAGCAGCCGCGTGGGTCCTAGCACAGATACGCAGTATTTT. Translated, it gives CASSRVGPSTDTQYF.

The table lists this clonotype with a few counts. This chain uses TRBV20-1 with TRBJ2-2; D might be TRBD2 (7 bases). V gave up 0 bases and J gave up 5 bases, with 16 bases separating them. The V gene's germline CDR1 is DFQATT and CDR2 SNEGSKA (reference sequence). The CDR3 spans 16 residues. The CDR3 DNA is TGCAGTGCTAGAGATTCTTCCAGGGGACTAACCGGGGAGCTGTTTTTT. Protein product: CSARDSSRGLTGELFF.

V usage is TRBV20-1 and J usage is TRBJ2-3, with D possibly TRBD2 on 6 matching bases. The germline V gene has CDR1 DFQATT and CDR2 SNEGSKA (reference sequence). CDR3 length: 18 amino acids. V was clipped by 5 bases and J by 0 bases, with 24 bases between them. CDR3 sequence reads: CSAFLTSSPLSSTDTQYF. Written as DNA, the CDR3 is TGCAGTGCTTTCTTGACTAGTAGTCCCCTTTCTAGCACAGATACGCAGTATTTT.